Each of the 31 T cell receptor beta chains below was sequenced from the same sample in a study of blood T cell repertoires in COVID-19. The table came from immunoSEQ multiplex PCR; TCRdb's copy has only in-frame clones and leaves some out. The sample yields approximately 170,000 clones, under 90% seen once. Sequenced input: PBMCs or T cells enriched from blood (not recorded which). The source is a man aged 45-65 years who had recovered from COVID-19.

The V and J genes are TRBV7-9 and TRBJ1-4; tentative D call: TRBD1 (6 bases). This CDR3 is built from 14 residues. Germline-derived CDR1 and CDR2 are SEHNR and FQNEAQ (reference sequence). Trimming took off 0 bases at V and 8 bases at J, with 10 bases between the two ends. This chain's CDR3 is CASSLAQGTEKLFF. The CDR3 nucleotides read TGTGCCAGCAGCTTAGCACAGGGCACCGAAAAACTGTTTTTT.

V and J are TRBV18 and TRBJ2-2; TRBD1 matches 7 bases. CDR1 is KGHSH and CDR2 is LQKENI in the germline V gene. This CDR3 comprises 15 residues. J gave up 5 bases and V 3 bases, and 6 bases lay outside the gene matches. The CDR3 DNA reads as TGTGCCAGCTCACCGAGACAGGGCGGGACCGGGGAGCTGTTTTTT. Protein product: CASSPRQGGTGELFF.

The V and J genes are TRBV6-6 and TRBJ1-2; the D is unclear. Trimming took off 2 bases at V and 5 bases at J, with 12 bases between the two ends. The CDR3 spans 14 residues. The V gene's germline CDR1 is MNHNY and CDR2 SVGAGI (reference sequence). CDR3 residues: CASSYEGWAYGYTF. CDR3 bases: TGTGCCAGCAGTTACGAAGGATGGGCGTATGGCTACACCTTC.

The V gene is TRBV2, the J gene TRBJ1-1; 9 bases line up with TRBD1. V lost 6 bases to trimming and J lost 2 bases; unmatched junction nucleotides: 7. The CDR3 is made up of 15 amino acids. In germline, CDR1 is SNHLY, CDR2 FYNNEI. CDR3 DNA sequence: TGTGCCAGCAGGCCGGGACAGGGAAGAAACACTGAAGCTTTCTTT. Translating gives CASRPGQGRNTEAFF.

The DNA for the CDR3 is TGTGCCAGCAGTCCCTCGTACAGGGTGGGCTATGGCTACACCTTC. Amino acids: CASSPSYRVGYGYTF. This rearrangement joins TRBV2 to TRBJ1-2; tentatively, D is TRBD1 (6 bases). The CDR3 length is 15 residues. V lost 5 bases, J lost 4 bases, and 17 bases lay in between. CDR1 SNHLY and CDR2 FYNNEI come from the germline V gene. Full variable domain (missing parts from reference TRBV2 and TRBJ1-2): EPEVTQTPSHQVTQMGQEVILRCVPISNHLYFYWYRQILGQKVEFLVSFYNNEISEKSEIFDDQFSVERPDGSNFTLKIRSTKLEDSAMYFCASSPSYRVGYGYTFGSGTRLTVV.

The chain recombines TRBV29-1 with TRBJ1-6, with 8 bases lining up with TRBD1. This CDR3 has 12 residues. V lost 5 bases to trimming and J lost 8 bases; unmatched junction nucleotides: 2. The germline V gene encodes CDR1 SQVTM and CDR2 ANQGSEA. The CDR3 DNA follows: TGCAGCGTTAAACAGGGGGATTCACCCCTCCACTTT. This translates into CSVKQGDSPLHF.

This clone is a singleton in its sample. The gene calls are TRBV7-8 and TRBJ1-6; D may be TRBD1 (6 bases). V lost 1 base and J lost 7, with 11 bases in between. This CDR3 is 15 amino acids long. Germline V gene lookup returns CDR1 SGHVS and CDR2 FQNEAQ. The CDR3, as DNA: TGTGCCAGCAGCTTAGAAACAGGGTACAATTCACCCCTCCACTTT. This sequence encodes CASSLETGYNSPLHF.

The chain has TRBV4-3 and TRBJ1-4; 9 bases match TRBD1. V lost 6 bases, J lost 10 bases, and 12 bases stayed unmatched. CDR1 and CDR2 (germline): LGHNA, YSLEER. The CDR3 covers 15 residues. CDR3 coding DNA: TGCGCCAGCAGTCCCGCACGGGACAGGGTTGCAAAACTGTTTTTT. Protein: CASSPARDRVAKLFF.

The rearrangement uses TRBV21-1 and TRBJ2-3; the listed D gene, TRBD2, was not tested against the DNA. TRBV21-1 is designated a pseudogene. The CDR3 spans 13 residues. CDR3 region: CANISGGTDTQYF. The CDR3 DNA follows: TGTGCCAACATTAGCGGGGGCACAGATACGCAGTATTTT.

The V call is TRBV2, the J call TRBJ2-2; 13 nucleotides line up with TRBD2. CDR1 and CDR2 (germline): SNHLY, FYNNEI. V was clipped by 7 bases and J by 2 bases; unmatched bases: 10. This CDR3 contains 18 residues. The CDR3, as DNA: TGTGCCAGCACCCTGACTAGCGGGGGGACCCCAAACACCGGGGAGCTGTTTTTT. As protein: CASTLTSGGTPNTGELFF.

This clone was counted only a few times. The chain combines TRBV4-3 with TRBJ2-5; the D gene is possibly TRBD1 (5 bases). The length of the CDR3 is 15 residues. V was clipped by 2 bases and J by 4 bases, with 14 bases between them. Germline CDR1 LGHNA, CDR2 YSLEER. The CDR3 loop reads CASSQFQGSLETQYF. The CDR3 DNA is TGCGCCAGCAGCCAATTCCAGGGCAGCTTAGAGACCCAGTACTTC.

This clone was detected only a few times. The sample contains more than one DNA sequence encoding this CDR3. The chain is built from TRBV27 and TRBJ1-5; 10 bases match TRBD1. V lost 5 bases, J lost 6 bases, and 4 bases stayed unmatched. The length of the CDR3 is 14 residues. The germline V gene encodes CDR1 MNHEY and CDR2 SMNVEV (reference sequence). CDR3 amino acids: CASSRQGAGQPQHF. CDR3 DNA sequence: TGTGCCAGCAGTAGACAGGGGGCTGGTCAGCCCCAGCATTTT.

V gene TRBV11-3 combines with J gene TRBJ2-1; TRBD2 aligns across 10 bases. J lost 0 bases, V lost 4 bases, and 6 bases had no gene match. The CDR3 length is 17 residues. The V gene's germline CDR1 is SGHNT and CDR2 YENEEA. CDR3 loop: CASSYSSGGLSYNEQFF. CDR3 nucleotides: TGTGCCAGCAGCTATTCTAGCGGGGGCCTCTCCTACAATGAGCAGTTCTTC.

The chain recombines TRBV7-6 with TRBJ2-7; weak D call: TRBD1 (6 bases). Trimming left V 4 bases short and J 4 bases short, with 14 bases between. The CDR3 covers 14 residues. Germline V gene sequence: CDR1 SGHVS, CDR2 FNYEAQ. CDR3 amino acids: CASSSRDKPYEQYF. The CDR3 nucleotides read TGTGCCAGCAGCTCCCGGGACAAACCATACGAGCAGTACTTC.

The chain employs TRBV6-6 and TRBJ1-5; 10 bases fit TRBD1. The germline V gene encodes CDR1 MNHNY and CDR2 SVGAGI (reference sequence). The CDR3 runs to 16 residues. V lost 3 bases, J lost 6 bases, and 8 bases stayed unmatched. The CDR3 DNA is TGTGCCAGCAGTTATCTGACAGGGGGCTTGTCTCAGCCCCAGCATTTT. Translating gives CASSYLTGGLSQPQHF.

V usage is TRBV9 and J usage is TRBJ2-7; D is unclear. Looked up from germline, CDR1 is SGDLS and CDR2 is YYNGEE. The CDR3 covers 13 residues. Trimming removed 4 bases from V and 3 bases from J, with 11 bases in between. As DNA, the CDR3 is TGTGCCAGCAGCCCCCCCGGTTTCTACGAGCAGTACTTC. Translation gives CASSPPGFYEQYF. Together with reference TRBV9 and TRBJ2-7, the CDR3 gives the full variable domain: DSGVTQTPKHLITATGQRVTLRCSPRSGDLSVYWYQQSLDQGLQFLIQYYNGEERAKGNILERFSAQQFPDLHSELNLSSLELGDSALYFCASSPPGFYEQYFGPGTRLTVT.

The V and J genes are TRBV4-3 and TRBJ2-1, with 10 bases matching TRBD2. Germline lookup yields CDR1 LGHNA and CDR2 YSLEER. The CDR3 runs to 17 residues. The V segment lost 0 bases and the J segment 10 bases; nucleotides outside the gene matches: 12. This CDR3 reads CASSQDLKRGGLWEQFF. The CDR3 DNA is TGCGCCAGCAGCCAAGATCTCAAGCGGGGGGGTCTGTGGGAGCAGTTCTTC.

A remark on this clone: Within the sample, other DNA sequences also encode this same CDR3. The V and J genes are TRBV19 and TRBJ1-5, with TRBD1 as a possible D gene (5 bases). The CDR3 runs 15 residues. Trimming cost V 6 bases and J 0 bases, with 12 bases left between them. Germline V CDR1 and CDR2: LNHDA, SQIVND (reference sequence). CDR3 coding DNA: TGTGCCAGTAGCGTGACAGATTATAGCAATCAGCCCCAGCATTTT. Its protein product is CASSVTDYSNQPQHF.

This clone was seen only a few times. The chain employs TRBV7-9 and TRBJ1-1, with unresolved D. The V and J ends lost 5 bases and 3 bases respectively, with 22 bases between them. Germline CDR1 reads SEHNR; CDR2 reads FQNEAQ (reference sequence). This CDR3 has 17 residues. Here the CDR3 DNA reads TGTGCCAGCAGCATAGGAAGGATCGGGCGGGAATACACTGAAGCTTTCTTT. This gives the protein CASSIGRIGREYTEAFF.

V usage is TRBV30 and J usage is TRBJ1-6, with D perhaps TRBD1 (6 bases). The germline gives CDR1 GTSNPN, CDR2 SVGIG (reference sequence). This CDR3 is 15 amino acids long. Trimming took off 4 bases at V and 5 bases at J, with 15 bases between the two ends. CDR3 nucleotide sequence: TGTGCCTGGAATTGGGGGGGGGCCAATAATTCACCCCTCCACTTT. This encodes CAWNWGGANNSPLHF.

The chain employs TRBV4-1 and TRBJ2-1, with a possible D match to TRBD2 (6 bases). Germline CDR1 MGHRA, CDR2 YSYEKL. V shed 3 bases and J shed 4 bases, with 13 bases lying between them. The CDR3 spans 15 residues. The CDR3, as DNA: TGCGCCAGCAGCCAGGAAGTCCGGGGGTACAATGAGCAGTTCTTC. It specifies CASSQEVRGYNEQFF.

This clone was counted a few times. J is TRBJ2-7 and V is TRBV11-2; D not certain. Germline V CDR1 and CDR2: SGHAT, FQNNGV. This CDR3 has 12 residues. V lost 4 bases to trimming and J lost 5 bases, with 9 bases between them. Here the CDR3 DNA reads TGTGCCAGCAGCTCGCGGCTGGACGAGCAGTACTTC. It codes for CASSSRLDEQYF.

The chain combines TRBV11-2 with TRBJ2-3; tentatively, D is TRBD2 (7 bases). Trimming shortened V by 0 bases and J by 2 bases, and 15 bases separated the two germline ends. Per the germline V gene, CDR1 is SGHAT and CDR2 is FQNNGV. This CDR3 contains 17 residues. CDR3 loop: CASSLDDGGPPTDTQYF. The DNA of the CDR3 is TGTGCCAGCAGCTTAGATGACGGGGGGCCCCCCACAGATACGCAGTATTTT.

The chain couples TRBV13 to TRBJ2-5; D possibly corresponds to TRBD2 (6 bases). V lost 0 bases and J lost 0, with 11 bases in between. Germline V lookup: CDR1 PRHDT, CDR2 FYEKMQ (reference sequence). This CDR3 has 16 amino acids. CDR3 sequence: CASSLGRLAYQETQYF. The CDR3 DNA reads TGTGCCAGCAGCTTAGGGCGTCTAGCGTACCAAGAGACCCAGTACTTC.

The gene calls are TRBV4-3 and TRBJ1-1, with a weak D call TRBD1 (5 bases). Germline V CDR1 and CDR2: LGHNA, YSLEER. The CDR3 covers 15 residues. V lost 0 bases to trimming and J lost 4 bases, with 12 bases between them. The CDR3 coding sequence is TGCGCCAGCAGCCAAGAAGGGGCCAGACTCACTGAAGCTTTCTTT. This gives the protein CASSQEGARLTEAFF.

V gene TRBV9 combines with J gene TRBJ2-7, with a possible D match to TRBD1 (8 bases). Germline CDR1 is SGDLS and CDR2 is YYNGEE. The CDR3 has 12 amino acids. Trimming left V 4 bases short and J 7 bases short, with 12 bases between. DNA for the CDR3: TGTGCCAGCAGCACAGGGGGGGCAGAGCAGTACTTC. It codes for CASSTGGAEQYF.

This clone turned up a few times. The V call is TRBV6-6, the J call TRBJ1-6; no definite D call. V lost 5 bases and J lost 12, with 8 bases in between. CDR3 length: 11 residues. The germline V gene has CDR1 MNHNY and CDR2 SVGAGI (reference sequence). The CDR3 here is CASSTGGPLHF. The CDR3 DNA reads TGTGCCAGCAGTACCGGCGGACCCCTCCACTTT.

J is TRBJ1-5 and V is TRBV19; D is perhaps TRBD1 (5 bases). Germline-derived CDR1 and CDR2 are LNHDA and SQIVND (reference sequence). Trimming cost V 3 bases and J 3 bases, with 12 bases left between them. The CDR3 length is 15 residues. The CDR3 loop reads CASSIPGNPNQPQHF. The CDR3 DNA is TGTGCCAGTAGTATCCCAGGGAATCCCAATCAGCCCCAGCATTTT.

The V and J genes are TRBV3-1 (or the pseudogene TRBV3-2) and TRBJ1-2, with D unclear. This CDR3 has 13 residues. Germline-derived CDR1 and CDR2 are LGHDT and YNNKEL (reference sequence). Trimming shortened V by 1 base and J by 2 bases, and 5 bases separated the two germline ends. CDR3: CASSQGRNYGYTF. CDR3 nucleotide sequence: TGTGCCAGCAGCCAAGGCAGAAACTATGGCTACACCTTC.

The count of this clone is one. This chain joins TRBV14 and TRBJ2-2, with D perhaps TRBD2 (5 bases). CDR3 length: 13 residues. The V gene's germline CDR1 is SGHDN and CDR2 FVKESK. V dropped 4 bases and J dropped 6 bases, with 9 bases sitting between them. The CDR3 region is CASSPHGAGELFF. The CDR3 DNA sequence: TGTGCCAGCAGCCCCCACGGGGCCGGGGAGCTGTTTTTT. Looking up the rest from reference TRBV14 and TRBJ2-2 gives the full variable domain: EAGVTQFPSHSVIEKGQTVTLRCDPISGHDNLYWYRRVMGKEIKFLLHFVKESKQDESGMPNNRFLAERTGGTYSTLKVQPAELEDSGVYFCASSPHGAGELFFGEGSRLTVL.

The V call is TRBV2, the J call TRBJ1-5; 9 bases fit TRBD1. There are 23 residues in the CDR3. CDR1 SNHLY and CDR2 FYNNEI come from the germline V gene. V dropped 2 bases and J dropped 2; count of bases not matched to a gene: 25. The CDR3 nucleotides are TGTGCCAGCAGTGAACCGTCCGGGACAGGGTATGAGAGGGTTATAGTCGGCAATCAGCCCCAGCATTTT. This translates into CASSEPSGTGYERVIVGNQPQHF.